This entry describes one T cell receptor (beta chain). The antigen is undetermined. The J segment lost 2 bases and the V segment lost 5 bases, leaving 3 bases of the junction unmatched. CDR3 length: 14 amino acids. Germline V lookup: CDR1 SEHNR, CDR2 FQNEAQ (reference sequence). Produced via immunoSEQ multiplex PCR; TCRdb's table is partial and in-frame only. The sample records over 70,000 clones, approximately 86% being singletons. The data are from a study of OX40 agonist ivuxolimab in advanced cancers. Study findings and constraints: The study found that CD8+ T cells averaged more expanded clones than CD4+.

Sequencing was performed on CD4+ or CD8+ T cells sorted from blood, taken in a trial of the OX40 agonist ivuxolimab. The TCR originated in an adult with an advanced solid tumor such as melanoma, head and neck, liver or kidney cancer. The V and J genes are TRBV7-9 and TRBJ1-5, with TRBD1 identical over 7 bases. The CDR3 loop reads CASSTTGGNQPQHF. CDR3 DNA sequence: TGTGCCAGCAGCACTACAGGGGGCAATCAGCCCCAGCATTTT.